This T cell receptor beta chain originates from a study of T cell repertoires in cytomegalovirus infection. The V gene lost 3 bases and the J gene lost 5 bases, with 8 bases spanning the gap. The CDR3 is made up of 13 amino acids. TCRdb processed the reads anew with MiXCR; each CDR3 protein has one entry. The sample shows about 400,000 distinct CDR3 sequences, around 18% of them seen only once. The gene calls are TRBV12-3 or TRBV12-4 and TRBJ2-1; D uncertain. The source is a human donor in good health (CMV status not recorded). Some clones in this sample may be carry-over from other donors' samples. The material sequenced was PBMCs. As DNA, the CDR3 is TGTGCCAGCAGTTTTGGGCGTCACAATGAGCAGTTCTTC. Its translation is CASSFGRHNEQFF.